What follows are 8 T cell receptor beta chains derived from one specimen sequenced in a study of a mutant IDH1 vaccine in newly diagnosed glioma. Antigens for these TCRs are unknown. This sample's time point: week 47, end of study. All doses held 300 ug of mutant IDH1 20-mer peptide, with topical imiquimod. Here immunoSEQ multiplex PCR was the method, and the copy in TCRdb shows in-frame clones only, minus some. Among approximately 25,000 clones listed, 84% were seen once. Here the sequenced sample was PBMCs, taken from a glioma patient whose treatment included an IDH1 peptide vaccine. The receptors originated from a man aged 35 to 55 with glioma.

The CDR3 protein is CASSLVDTEAFF. The CDR3 nucleotides read TGTGCCAGCAGCTTGGTCGACACTGAAGCTTTCTTT. The rearrangement links TRBV5-4 to TRBJ1-1, with D hard to call. With 0 bases removed from V and 3 bases from J, the gap between germline ends came to 3 bases. The CDR3 contains 12 residues. Germline V gene data show CDR1 as SGHNT and CDR2 as YYREEE (reference sequence).

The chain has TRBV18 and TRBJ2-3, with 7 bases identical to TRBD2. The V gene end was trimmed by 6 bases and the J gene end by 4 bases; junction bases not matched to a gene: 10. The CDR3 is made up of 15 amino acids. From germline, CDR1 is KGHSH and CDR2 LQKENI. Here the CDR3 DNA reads TGTGCCAGCTCCCCTAGCGGCGGGAGTGCAGATACGCAGTATTTT. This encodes CASSPSGGSADTQYF.

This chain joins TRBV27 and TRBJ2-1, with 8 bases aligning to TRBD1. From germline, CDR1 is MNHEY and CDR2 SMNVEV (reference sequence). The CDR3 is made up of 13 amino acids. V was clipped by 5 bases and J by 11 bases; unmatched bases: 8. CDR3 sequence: CASSDPGQVKQFF. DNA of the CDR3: TGTGCCAGCAGTGACCCGGGACAGGTAAAGCAGTTCTTC.

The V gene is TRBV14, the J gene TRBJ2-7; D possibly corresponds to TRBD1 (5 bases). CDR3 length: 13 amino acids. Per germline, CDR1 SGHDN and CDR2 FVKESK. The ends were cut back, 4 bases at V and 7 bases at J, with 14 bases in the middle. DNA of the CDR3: TGTGCCAGCAGCCTCTGGACAAAGGGGGAGCAGTACTTC. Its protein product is CASSLWTKGEQYF.

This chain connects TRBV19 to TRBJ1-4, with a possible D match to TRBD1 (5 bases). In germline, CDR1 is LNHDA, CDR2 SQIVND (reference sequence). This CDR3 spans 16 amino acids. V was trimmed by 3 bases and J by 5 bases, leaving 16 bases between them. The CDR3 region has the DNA TGTGCCAGTAGTATTCAGGGACGGATACAGAATGAAAAACTGTTTTTT. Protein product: CASSIQGRIQNEKLFF.

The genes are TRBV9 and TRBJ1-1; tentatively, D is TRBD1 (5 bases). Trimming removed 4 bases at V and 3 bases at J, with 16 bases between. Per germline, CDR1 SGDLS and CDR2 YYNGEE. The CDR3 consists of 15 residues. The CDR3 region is CASSRNWGRDTEAFF. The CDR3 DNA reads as TGTGCCAGCAGCCGAAACTGGGGCAGGGACACTGAAGCTTTCTTT.

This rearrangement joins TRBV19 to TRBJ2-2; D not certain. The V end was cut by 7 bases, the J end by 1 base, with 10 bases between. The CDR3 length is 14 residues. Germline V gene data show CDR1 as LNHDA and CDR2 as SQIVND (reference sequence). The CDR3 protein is CASTRTLNTGELFF. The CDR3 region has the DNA TGTGCCAGTACCCGGACGTTGAACACCGGGGAGCTGTTTTTT.

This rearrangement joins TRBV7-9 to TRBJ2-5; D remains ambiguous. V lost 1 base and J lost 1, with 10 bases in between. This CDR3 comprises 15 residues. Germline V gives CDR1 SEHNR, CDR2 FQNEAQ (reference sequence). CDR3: CASSLVAGTQETQYF. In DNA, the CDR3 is TGTGCCAGCAGCTTAGTGGCAGGCACCCAAGAGACCCAGTACTTC.